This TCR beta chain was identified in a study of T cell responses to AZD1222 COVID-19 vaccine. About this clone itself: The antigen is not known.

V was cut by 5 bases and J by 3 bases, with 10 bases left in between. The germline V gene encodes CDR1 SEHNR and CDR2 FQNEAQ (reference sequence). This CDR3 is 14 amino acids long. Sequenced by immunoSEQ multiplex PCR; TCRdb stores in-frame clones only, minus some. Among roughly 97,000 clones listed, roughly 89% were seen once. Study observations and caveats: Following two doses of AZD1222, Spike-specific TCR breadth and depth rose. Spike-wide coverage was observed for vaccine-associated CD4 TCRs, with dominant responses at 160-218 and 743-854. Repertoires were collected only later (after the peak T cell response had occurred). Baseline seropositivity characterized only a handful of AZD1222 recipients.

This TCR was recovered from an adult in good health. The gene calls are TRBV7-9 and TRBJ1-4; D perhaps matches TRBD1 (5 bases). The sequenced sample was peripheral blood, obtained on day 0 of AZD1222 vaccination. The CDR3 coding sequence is TGTGCCAGCAGCCGCGGCAGGGCTAATGAAAAACTGTTTTTT. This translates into CASSRGRANEKLFF.